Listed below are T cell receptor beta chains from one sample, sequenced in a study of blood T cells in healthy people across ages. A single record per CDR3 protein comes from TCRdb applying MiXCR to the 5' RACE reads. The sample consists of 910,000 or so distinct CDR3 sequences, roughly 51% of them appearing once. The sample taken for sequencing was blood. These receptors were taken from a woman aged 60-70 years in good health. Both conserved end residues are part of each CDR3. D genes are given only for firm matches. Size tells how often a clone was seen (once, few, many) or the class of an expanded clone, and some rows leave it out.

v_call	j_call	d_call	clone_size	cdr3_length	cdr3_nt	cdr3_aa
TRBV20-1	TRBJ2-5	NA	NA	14	TGCAGTGCGCCAGCCCCGGGGGCCAGGGAGACCCAGTACTTC	CSAPAPGARETQYF
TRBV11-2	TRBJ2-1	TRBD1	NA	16	TGTGCCAGCAGCCTGGCACAGGGGGCATCCTACAATGAGCAGTTCTTC	CASSLAQGASYNEQFF
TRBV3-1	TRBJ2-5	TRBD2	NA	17	TGTGCCAGCAGCCAAGATAGGAGGCTAGCGGGAGTCAATGAGCAGTACTTC	CASSQDRRLAGVNEQYF
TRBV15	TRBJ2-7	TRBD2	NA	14	TGTGCCACCAGCATAGGCGGGAGGGCACACGAGCAGTACTTC	CATSIGGRAHEQYF
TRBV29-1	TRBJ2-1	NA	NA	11	TGCAGCGTTGTTTCAAACAATGAGCAGTTCTTC	CSVVSNNEQFF
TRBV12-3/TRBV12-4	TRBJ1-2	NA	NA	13	TGTGCCAGCAGTTTAACACGGGGCTATGGCTACACCTTC	CASSLTRGYGYTF
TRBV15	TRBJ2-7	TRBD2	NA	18	TGTGCCACCAGCAGAGTATTGGGGAGAAGCGGGAGTGGATACGAGCAGTACTTC	CATSRVLGRSGSGYEQYF
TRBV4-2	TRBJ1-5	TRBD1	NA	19	TGTGCCAGCAGCCAAGATGCCCCTGGGGGACAGGGGGCTCCTCAGCCCCAGCATTTT	CASSQDAPGGQGAPQPQHF
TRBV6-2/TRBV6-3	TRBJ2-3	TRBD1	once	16	TGTGCCAGCAGTCTCCGGGACAGCTATTTCACAGATACGCAGTATTTT	CASSLRDSYFTDTQYF
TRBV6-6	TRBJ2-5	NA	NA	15	TGTGCCAGCAGTGTTACTCGGGGAAGAGGGGAGACCCAGTACTTC	CASSVTRGRGETQYF
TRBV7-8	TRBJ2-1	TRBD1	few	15	TGTGCCAGCAGAGAGACAGGGGTGACCTACAATGAGCAGTTCTTC	CASRETGVTYNEQFF
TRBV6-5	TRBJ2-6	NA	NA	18	TGTGCCAGCAGTTACTCGGGGGGCGCGGGTACGGGGGCCAACGTCCTGACTTTC	CASSYSGGAGTGANVLTF
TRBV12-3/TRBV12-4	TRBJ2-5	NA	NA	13	TGTGCCAGCAGCGCTAGGAAGACGGAGACCCAGTACTTC	CASSARKTETQYF
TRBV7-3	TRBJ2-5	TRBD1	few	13	TGTGCCAGCAGCCGGGACAGGGTTGAGACCCAGTACTTC	CASSRDRVETQYF
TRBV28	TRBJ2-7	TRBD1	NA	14	TGTGCCAGCATCGCTGGACAGGGGAGGTACGAGCAGTACTTC	CASIAGQGRYEQYF
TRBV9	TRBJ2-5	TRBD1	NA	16	TGTGCCAGCAGCGTACAGGGGGCGATGGGGGTGGAGACCCAGTACTTC	CASSVQGAMGVETQYF
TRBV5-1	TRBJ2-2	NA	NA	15	TGCGCCAGCAGCTTGGCCCCACCACTCACCGGGGAGCTGTTTTTT	CASSLAPPLTGELFF
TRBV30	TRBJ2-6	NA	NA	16	TGTGCCTGGAGTGTACCGTTATCAGCTGGGGCCAACGTCCTGACTTTC	CAWSVPLSAGANVLTF
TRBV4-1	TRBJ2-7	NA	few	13	TGCGCCAGCAGCCAAGGGGGGATCGGCGAGCAGTACTTC	CASSQGGIGEQYF
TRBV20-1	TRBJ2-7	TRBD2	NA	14	TGCAGTGCTTCGGCTAGCGGAGGCGACTACGAGCAGTACTTC	CSASASGGDYEQYF
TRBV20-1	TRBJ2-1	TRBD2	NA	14	TGCAGTGCTAGAGGACTAGCGGGGCCAAATGAGCAGTTCTTC	CSARGLAGPNEQFF
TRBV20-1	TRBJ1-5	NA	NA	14	TGCAGTGCTAGAGAAGGACAGCACCATCAGCCCCAGCATTTT	CSAREGQHHQPQHF
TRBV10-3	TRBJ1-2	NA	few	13	TGTGCCATCAGGGATATTACGGAAGATGGCTACACCTTC	CAIRDITEDGYTF
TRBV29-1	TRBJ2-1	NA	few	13	TGCAGCGTTGGCCGCCCTAGTAATAATGAGCAGTTCTTC	CSVGRPSNNEQFF
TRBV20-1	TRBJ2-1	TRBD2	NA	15	TGCAGTGCAAAAGAGGGAGCGGGGTATTACAATGAGCAGTTCTTC	CSAKEGAGYYNEQFF
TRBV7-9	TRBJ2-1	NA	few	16	TGTGCCAGCAGCTTATACGCAGGGGTATCCTACAATGAGCAGTTCTTC	CASSLYAGVSYNEQFF
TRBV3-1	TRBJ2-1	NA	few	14	TGTGCCAGCAGCCCTCCTCAGTGGGGCAATGAGCAGTTCTTC	CASSPPQWGNEQFF
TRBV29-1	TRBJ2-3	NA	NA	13	TGCAGCGCAACGCCCCAGGGCACAGATACGCAGTATTTT	CSATPQGTDTQYF
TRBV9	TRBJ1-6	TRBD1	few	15	TGTGCCAGCAGCGCCCGGACAGGGGTGGATTCACCCCTCCACTTT	CASSARTGVDSPLHF
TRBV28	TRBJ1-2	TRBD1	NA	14	TGTGCCAGCAGTCTGACAGGGATCAACTATGGCTACACCTTC	CASSLTGINYGYTF
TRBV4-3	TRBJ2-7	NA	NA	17	TGCGCCAGCAGCCAAAGACTCGCCAGGTTCGGAATCGATGAGCAGTACTTC	CASSQRLARFGIDEQYF
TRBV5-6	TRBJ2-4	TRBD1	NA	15	TGTGCCAGCCAACTCCAGGGGGCGGCCAAAAACATTCAGTACTTC	CASQLQGAAKNIQYF
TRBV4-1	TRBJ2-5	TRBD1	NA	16	TGCGCCAGCAGCCAAGGACAGGGGGCGCCCCTGGAGACCCAGTACTTC	CASSQGQGAPLETQYF
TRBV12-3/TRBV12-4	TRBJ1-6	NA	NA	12	TGTGCCAGCAGTTTAGAAGGTTCACCCCTCCACTTT	CASSLEGSPLHF
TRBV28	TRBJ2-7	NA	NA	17	TGTGCCAGCAGTTTATTAAGCAGGGGATACGGCTCCTACGAGCAGTACTTC	CASSLLSRGYGSYEQYF
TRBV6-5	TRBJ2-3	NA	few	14	TGTGCCAGCAGCCGTGGGATCGGGACAGATACGCAGTATTTT	CASSRGIGTDTQYF
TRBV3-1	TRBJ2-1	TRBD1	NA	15	TGTGCCAGCAGCCAGAAGGGACAGGTTATCAATGAGCAGTTCTTC	CASSQKGQVINEQFF
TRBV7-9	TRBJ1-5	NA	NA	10	TGTGCCAGCGGGGACAAACCCCAGCATTTT	CASGDKPQHF
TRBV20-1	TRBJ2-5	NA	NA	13	TGCAGTGCTAGGGTGACTAGTGGGGAGACCCAGTACTTC	CSARVTSGETQYF
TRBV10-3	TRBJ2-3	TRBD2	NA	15	TGTGCCATCAGGAGCCTTAGCGGGAGTACAGATACGCAGTATTTT	CAIRSLSGSTDTQYF
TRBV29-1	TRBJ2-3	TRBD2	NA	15	TGCAGCGTTGAAGGAGTAGCGGGTCGGACAGATACGCAGTATTTT	CSVEGVAGRTDTQYF
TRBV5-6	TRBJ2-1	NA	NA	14	TGTGCCAGCAGCGATGGAACCAACTACGATGAGCAGTTCTTC	CASSDGTNYDEQFF
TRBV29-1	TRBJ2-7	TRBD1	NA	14	TGCAGCGCTCAGACCCGGGACAGGCCCTACGAGCAGTACTTC	CSAQTRDRPYEQYF
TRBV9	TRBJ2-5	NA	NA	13	TGTGCCAGCAGCGTAGCTTTTAGTGAGACCCAGTACTTC	CASSVAFSETQYF
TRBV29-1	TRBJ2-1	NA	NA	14	TGCAGCGTCCGGGACTCAAGCTCCTACAATGAGCAGTTCTTC	CSVRDSSSYNEQFF
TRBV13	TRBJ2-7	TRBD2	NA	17	TGTGCCAGCAGCTTAGCGGCTAGCGGGGGGGTGGGCTACGAGCAGTACTTC	CASSLAASGGVGYEQYF
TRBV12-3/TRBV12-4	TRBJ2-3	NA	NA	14	TGTGCCAGCAGCGCGGGACCACTCACAGATACGCAGTATTTT	CASSAGPLTDTQYF
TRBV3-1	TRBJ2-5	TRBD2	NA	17	TGTGCCAGCAGCCAAGTGGCTAGCGGGAGCTCGAAAGAGACCCAGTACTTC	CASSQVASGSSKETQYF
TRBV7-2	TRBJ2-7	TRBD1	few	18	TGTGCCAGCAGCCGTGCCCTTGCTTCGCGACAGGGGGCTCACGAGCAGTACTTC	CASSRALASRQGAHEQYF
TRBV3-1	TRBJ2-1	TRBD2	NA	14	TGTGCCAGCAGCCAGGGACTAGCGTCGGATGAGCAGTTCTTC	CASSQGLASDEQFF
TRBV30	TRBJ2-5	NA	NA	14	TGTGCCTGGAGTGTACGCAGGGCCCAAGAGACCCAGTACTTC	CAWSVRRAQETQYF
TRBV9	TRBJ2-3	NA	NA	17	TGTGCCAGCAGCGTAGAGGGGGGGGCTACTGCAGGAGATACGCAGTATTTT	CASSVEGGATAGDTQYF
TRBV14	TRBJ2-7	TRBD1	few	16	TGTGCCAGCAGCCAAGATTCGGGGACAGGGTCCTACGAGCAGTACTTC	CASSQDSGTGSYEQYF
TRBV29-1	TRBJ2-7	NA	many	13	TGCAGCGTTGCTCCTAGTCCCAGATACGAGCAGTACTTC	CSVAPSPRYEQYF